Only a few counts were recorded for the clone carrying this TCR beta chain. Its target is unknown. MiXCR, run by TCRdb on the 5' RACE reads, gives a single entry per CDR3 protein. The sample contains 130,000 to 150,000 distinct CDR3 sequences, about 5.5% of which appear only once. The data originate from a study of T-cell memory formation after mild COVID-19. About the study: Largely, TCR clusters stayed within a single donor.

The germline CDR1 and CDR2 sequences are SGHDT and YYEEEE. Trimming at V came to 4 bases and at J to 0 bases, leaving 14 bases not matched to a gene. CDR3 size: 19 residues. Study-wide results and limits: Later expanders leaned CD4+, whereas clones that contracted between day 15 and 85 were balanced CD4/CD8. Cross-reactive memory appears to have joined, as suggested by some responding clones showing up in pre-infection memory.

The sample consisted of PBMCs or a T cell subset sorted from them (not recorded which). The clonotype comes from an adult woman who had mild COVID-19 (a few samples of this study predate the infection). Cell type and time point are not known. This sequence joins TRBV5-6 and TRBJ2-3; 10 bases map to TRBD2. CDR3 coding DNA: TGTGCCAGCAGCCGATGGAGGGGACTAGCGAACCCTAGCACAGATACGCAGTATTTT. Its protein product is CASSRWRGLANPSTDTQYF.